This T cell receptor beta chain comes out of a study of cytomegalovirus exposure and HLA in healthy donors (dated by TCRdb to about 2017). About the investigation overall: According to an earlier analysis of a few hundred of the donors, some 170 million T cells yielded 90 million to 130 million unique TCR beta sequences and approximately 280 Gb of sequence data. The study was designed to test whether signatures of past pathogen exposure could be identified by cataloging public T cell receptors. The number of donors typed differed by locus, with 629-630 for A, B, C, DRB1 and DQB1, more than 500 for DQA1, over 600 for DPA1, and roughly 450 for DPB1. About 300 gigabases of sequencing data and around 85 million unique TCR sequences made up an early release that covered several hundred HLA-typed donors. The later analysis used no new phenotypic data to find candidate immune exposures, relying instead on TCR beta sequences and their occurrence across donors. All discovery cohort repertoires had been generated on a single sequencing platform. A later analysis re-analyzed previously published TCR beta repertoires from 666 donors and added high-resolution HLA genotyping to study TCR occurrence patterns. Among around 400 genotyped donors of the cohort, an average of around 240,000 unique TCR beta nucleotide sequences was sequenced per donor, of which 15% to 20% were non-productive. To decide whether each TCR beta V gene segment behaved as functional or pseudogenic, an earlier analysis of some 600 of the donors relied on high-throughput TCR beta sequencing. A later genetic analysis used genome-wide SNP genotypes for 398 of the 666 donors, treating that subset as a discovery cohort. Roughly 5 DR-DQ haplotypes were handled as single units for association and clustering, since linkage in the cohort was strong. The genetic ancestry cluster associated with self-reported Caucasian donors included about four fifths of the 350 to 500 genotyped donors. The study profiled the T cell repertoires of more than 500 subjects by immunosequencing and related them to cytomegalovirus serostatus. Class I and class II HLA loci were covered by the typing at four-digit resolution. Along with the roughly 610-subject first cohort, a separate validation cohort of over a hundred different subjects was used. Donor age, sex, ethnicity and CMV serostatus were collected together with the repertoire data. To predict cytomegalovirus infection status, the study brought together high-throughput TCR immunosequencing, statistical association of individual TCRs with disease status, and machine learning.

The method was the immunoSEQ multiplex PCR assay. For the multiplex PCR, a mixture combining 60 forward primers for TCR Vbeta segments and 13 reverse primers for TCR Jbeta segments was used. Amplification of the CDR3 region of rearranged TCR beta genes was performed with a multiplex PCR assay on genomic DNA. Amplified TCR beta libraries were sequenced as 87-base-pair reads on the Illumina HiSeq System. In the source study's methods: A later analysis counted about 82 million unique TCR beta chains across the 666 repertoires, and roughly 10 million of these chains were shared by at least two donors. Raw reads were error-corrected and collapsed into unique sequences with a nearest-neighbor algorithm that merged closely related sequences to remove PCR and sequencing errors. To assign V, D and J gene segments, CDR3 sequences were aligned to IMGT reference sequences. Each retained sequence needed at least a six-nucleotide match to both a V gene segment and a J gene segment. Rearrangements were classified as productive when the CDR3 lacked stop codons and remained in frame with V and J, and all other rearrangements were classified as non-productive. Following IMGT convention, CDR3 was defined as the stretch from the second conserved V-encoded cysteine to the conserved J-encoded phenylalanine. Sequences without an unambiguous match to a single V gene segment were excluded from the earlier analysis of several hundred of the donors. An earlier analysis of just under 600 of the donors called V segments functional above 56.7% productive rearrangements and segregating when the between-donor standard deviation exceeded 5%. A statistical classification framework was developed to diagnose cytomegalovirus status using the catalog of TCR beta chain sequences. In a later analysis, TCR nucleotide sequences were compared against IMGT/GENE-DB human TR gene sequences so that V and J genes could be assigned. In a later analysis, CDR3 sequences and most-parsimonious VDJ recombination scenarios were assigned using the TCRdist pipeline. A later analysis defined each TCR beta chain by its CDR3 amino acid sequence plus V-gene family, and excluded reads lacking a unique V-gene family. A later analysis removed over 500 highly shared, low-generation-probability nucleotide sequences to deal with suspected cross-contamination and a sequencing artifact. For each public chain, a later analysis derived a clonal expansion index from normalized ranks of inferred template counts within each repertoire. In a later analysis, generation probabilities were computed using a VDJ recombination model fitted to out-of-frame rearrangements, and the results were checked against IGoR. In a later analysis, hypergeometric tests were used to score TCR-TCR, TCR-HLA and TCR-CMV co-occurrence, with a repertoire-size bias correction applied to TCR pairs. To estimate false discovery rates, a later analysis permuted the HLA or CMV assignments 20 times. A later analysis grouped co-occurring TCRs with DBSCAN, adding TCRdist sequence similarity when clustering within HLA-allele-positive subsets. Repertoires with fewer than 30,000 or more than 120,000 public chains, plus five repertoires with anomalous nucleotide sharing, were excluded from co-occurrence clustering. TCRdb retrieved this table from immuneACCESS and kept in-frame rearrangements only. Not all clones are present; in checked studies, unresolved V genes account for under half, and no reason is known for the remainder. V and J calls and clone size are copied from that table; D and trimming were computed from the DNA. This sample has about 90,000 clones in its table, and 70% to 85% of those were observed once. The top ten clonotypes cover roughly 2% of the sample.

General findings and caveats noted by the study authors: A further reported finding was that TCR beta sequences accurately predicted the HLA-A and HLA-B alleles for most subjects in the first cohort. Broadly in line with IMGT annotations, most TCR beta V segments showed up in productive rearrangements about 87% or about 30% of the time in an earlier analysis of 450 to 600 of the donors. The only immune exposure information available for the cohort was CMV serostatus. A later analysis found that HLA-associated TCR beta chains were more clonally expanded and had lower generation probabilities than equally common non-associated chains. In a later genetic analysis, fewer N-insertions in productive TCRs were reported among donors in an Asian-associated ancestry cluster than the roughly 710-donor mean. Some IMGT-functional V segments, including TRBV6-2 and TRBV6-3, could not be told apart with the 87-base-pair reads, so those segments were excluded. V-gene and J-gene trimming of TCR beta chains was associated with a missense DCLRE1C variant in a later genetic analysis, and the association was replicated in an independent cohort. The presence/absence analyses assumed that sequencing depth was roughly uniform across donors, and that assumption may not be true. Assigning TCR associations to individual alleles was difficult when HLA alleles, especially DR and DQ, strongly co-occurred. Specific HLA alleles were associated with about 17,000 TCR beta sequences at a false discovery rate of 0.05 in a later analysis. A total of 164 TCR beta chains were listed by the study as associated with cytomegalovirus. Linkage disequilibrium might explain the correlated functional status among segregating V segments, but an unknown experimental factor could not be excluded. The classifier was reported to diagnose cytomegalovirus status with high specificity and sensitivity in both the original and validation cohorts. Because some donors lacked HLA typing at each locus, the association tests relied only on the typed subset. Most TCR sequences were seen in very few donors, while some public TCRs were found in many individuals. In a later analysis, several top co-occurrence clusters were reported to appear linked to parvovirus B19, influenza, CMV and Epstein-Barr virus. In vitro tests confirmed that three of the cytomegalovirus-associated TCR beta chains recognize cytomegalovirus antigens. A cluster of highly shared sequence variants was judged likely to represent a technical artifact of the sequencing pipeline. About 17 rarely observed V segments, including chromosome 9 orphons, were excluded from the earlier analysis of just under 600 of the donors because counts were too low. In a later analysis, TCR association rates were found to vary across HLA loci, with the most associated TCRs seen for DRB1 alleles and the fewest for HLA-C alleles. In a later analysis, most CMV-associated TCR beta chains were found to appear HLA-restricted, with HLA associations seemingly driven largely by CMV exposure. Only TCR beta chains were sequenced in this cohort, and the absence of alpha or paired-chain data limited detectable features. The authors suggested that the approach could potentially be generalized to other disease states and immunological phenotypes.

The cohort consisted of approximately 690 healthy bone marrow donors. At the time of sampling, every cohort member was nominally healthy, though immune exposures that went unrecorded were likely present. The donor tested CMV seronegative, placing the donor among the 350 or so seronegative members of the cohort. Every donor gave a peripheral blood sample, and the peripheral blood mononuclear cells from that sample were used for TCR beta sequencing. The Qiagen DNeasy Blood Extraction Kit was used to extract genomic DNA from the blood cell samples. The CDR3 runs 12 residues from the cysteine to the phenylalanine. Of all the DNA, just the CDR3 is kept, 36 bases in frame from base 1. The germline V gene encodes CDR1 SGHVS and CDR2 FQNEAQ. Here V drops 4 bases and J drops 5 bases, and the junction holds 1 base not matched to any gene. There are a few counts of this clone. It has no known antigen specificity. One base away there is no much larger clone; base qualities are not given.

The sequence derives from a man between 18 and 35 years old in good health and CMV-seronegative. Sequences were obtained from PBMCs. This receptor chain uses TRBV7-8 and TRBJ1-2; the central 7 bases match TRBD1. The CDR3 protein: CASSSGGYGYTF. The base sequence is TGTGCCAGCAGCTCAGGGGGTTATGGCTACACCTTC.